Listed below are T cell receptor beta chains from one sample, sequenced in a study of blood T cell repertoires in COVID-19. Generated by immunoSEQ multiplex PCR, the TCRdb table keeps only in-frame clones and is missing some. The table has more than 150,000 clones, more than 80% seen once. The sequencing input was peripheral blood. These receptors were obtained from an elderly woman with COVID-19, enrolled during active disease. Each CDR3 is given without its conserved first and last residue. The D gene is left open where the match is weak.

V	D	J	CDR3
TRBV4-2	NA	TRBJ1-1	ASSPSWEGGEAF
TRBV27	TRBD1	TRBJ1-2	ASSLGQGVGYT
TRBV18	NA	TRBJ1-1	ASSFAGEYTEAF
TRBV7-8	NA	TRBJ2-1	ASSLYRQTYNEQF
TRBV4-3	NA	TRBJ2-2	ASSQVHLDGTYANTGELF
TRBV9	NA	TRBJ2-1	ASSQTGYNEQF
TRBV5-6	NA	TRBJ2-7	ASSLEVHYEQY
TRBV7-9	NA	TRBJ2-1	ASSQLEKIRDEQF
TRBV18	TRBD2	TRBJ2-7	ASSPKLASGGYEQY
TRBV7-2	TRBD1	TRBJ2-5	ASSWTGGETQY
TRBV3-1/TRBV3-2	NA	TRBJ2-3	ASSPDRTAAFGDTQY
TRBV10-3	TRBD1	TRBJ1-5	AISESGQINQPQH
TRBV30	NA	TRBJ2-7	AWSVAARVEQY
TRBV12-3/TRBV12-4	NA	TRBJ1-1	ASSSRDWAF
TRBV12-3/TRBV12-4	NA	TRBJ1-6	ASSLGGNSPLH
TRBV5-1	TRBD2	TRBJ2-7	ASSLGASGRMGYEQY
TRBV4-2	NA	TRBJ2-2	ASSQRGGDPTGELF
TRBV24-1	NA	TRBJ1-2	ATSDYPHSYGYT
TRBV11-3	NA	TRBJ2-7	ASSLDSSYEQY
TRBV19	TRBD1	TRBJ1-4	ASRGTGTGLEKLF
TRBV6-1	TRBD1	TRBJ2-3	ASSEATGGDTQY
TRBV6-1	NA	TRBJ2-5	ASSERHGTGETQY
TRBV12-3/TRBV12-4	NA	TRBJ2-7	ASSPVAPLEQY
TRBV5-6	NA	TRBJ1-2	ASSLSSGGYT
TRBV5-1	NA	TRBJ1-2	ASNSLDPGMANYGYT
TRBV5-4	NA	TRBJ2-7	ASSLISGGIYEQY
TRBV6-1	TRBD2	TRBJ2-2	ASSEMGLAGENTGELF
TRBV7-2	TRBD1	TRBJ1-4	ASSQQGAGEKLF
TRBV11-3	NA	TRBJ1-2	ASSLDTPPGRNGYT
TRBV5-8	TRBD1	TRBJ2-3	ASSLGQHASTDTQY
TRBV19	NA	TRBJ1-5	ASHSDFPPHQPQH
TRBV5-1	NA	TRBJ1-2	ASSSDSQYGYT
TRBV6-6	NA	TRBJ1-1	ASSSRRTVNTEAF
TRBV5-4	NA	TRBJ2-3	ASSLEGSVGRLVTDTQY